This TCR beta chain was retrieved from a study of OX40 agonist ivuxolimab in advanced cancers. Study overall: Administration of intravenous ivuxolimab to patients occurred every 2 weeks at 0.01 to 10 mg/kg. With a range of roughly 20 to 80, age averaged about 59 years, and around 80% were male.

This CDR3 comprises 15 residues. Trimming shortened V by 4 bases and J by 3 bases, and 16 bases separated the two germline ends. The cohort excluded patients with autoimmune disease history or systemic immunosuppression. TCRdb's copy holds only in-frame clones and misses some; the assay was immunoSEQ multiplex PCR. The sample has about 55,000 clones, about 86% seen once. The sequence derives from an adult with an advanced solid tumor such as melanoma, head and neck, liver or kidney cancer. The sequences come from CD4+ or CD8+ T cells sorted from blood, collected in a trial of the OX40 agonist ivuxolimab. This chain links TRBV5-3 with TRBJ1-1, with a possible D match to TRBD1 (6 bases). TRBV5-3 is an ORF for which the function is uncertain. CDR3 in DNA: TGTGCCAGAAGCATCCAGACAGGTTCTTACACTGAAGCTTTCTTT. This sequence encodes CARSIQTGSYTEAFF.